The clone carrying this TCR beta chain was observed a handful of times. A J-beta primer mix and a sample-barcoded 5' primer were used in a second PCR of about 7 to 12 cycles. From the 5' RACE reads, TCRdb called clonotypes with MiXCR, one entry per CDR3 protein. The repertoire holds around 1,000,000 distinct CDR3 sequences, with roughly a quarter as singletons. Germline values: CDR1 DFQATT, CDR2 SNEGSKA (reference sequence). This CDR3 has 13 residues. V lost 5 bases, J lost 8 bases, and 4 bases stayed unmatched. This specimen belongs to a study of blood T cells in healthy people across ages. Ten milliliters of peripheral blood were drawn from each donor into EDTA-treated tubes. Extraction of total RNA produced a minimum of 5 micrograms from each sample. Separately, the same data were catalogued under a study of T cells of mothers and their children. That study adds: The effect of thymic selection on TCR recombination output is similar between related and unrelated pairs.

Material for sequencing was blood. This sequence joins TRBV20-1 and TRBJ1-4; 11 positions match TRBD1. This clonotype was obtained from a girl between 2 and 10 years old in good health. The CDR3: CSAWTGGKEKLFF. The CDR3 bases are TGCAGTGCTTGGACAGGGGGCAAGGAAAAACTGTTTTTT.